This passage covers 3 T cell receptor beta chains from one sample sequenced in a study of blood T cell repertoires in COVID-19. TCRdb's table, derived via immunoSEQ multiplex PCR, lists solely in-frame clones and lacks some. This table has about 130,000 clones, roughly 88% appearing once. The material sequenced was peripheral blood. These receptors originate from a middle-aged man with acute or convalescent COVID-19.

The rearrangement uses TRBV10-3 and TRBJ1-1; 8 bases line up with TRBD1. This CDR3 region has 14 residues. CDR1 and CDR2 (germline): ENHRY, SYGVKD. The V and J ends lost 2 bases and 4 bases, in that order; junction bases with no gene match: 3. CDR3 DNA: TGTGCCATCAGTGAGCTTGGACAGGGCACTGAAGCTTTCTTT. It specifies CAISELGQGTEAFF.

This clone was recorded once. This rearrangement joins TRBV6-5 to TRBJ2-7; TRBD1 is a possible D gene (5 bases). There are 14 residues in the CDR3. The ends were cut back, 2 bases at V and 0 bases at J, with 8 bases in the middle. Germline-derived CDR1 and CDR2 are MNHEY and SVGAGI. DNA for the CDR3: TGTGCCAGCAGTTACGCCAGGGACTCCTACGAGCAGTACTTC. Its translation is CASSYARDSYEQYF.

The chain employs TRBV4-1 and TRBJ1-5; D is perhaps TRBD1 (5 bases). The CDR3 spans 15 residues. Germline V gene data show CDR1 as MGHRA and CDR2 as YSYEKL. Trimming took 1 base from V and 0 from J, leaving 7 bases between them. The CDR3 DNA is TGCGCCAGCAGCCAAGGGGGCGATAGCAATCAGCCCCAGCATTTT. Translated, it gives CASSQGGDSNQPQHF.